Ten or more counts support the clone carrying this TCR beta chain. Its specificity is unknown. This sample was taken from a study of T-cell memory formation after mild COVID-19. Notes on the study in general: Memory cells collected pre-infection included some clones that later responded, suggesting cross-reactive memory joined. Clones contracting across day 15 to 85 had a balanced CD4/CD8 profile; later expanding clones leaned CD4+.

TCRdb used MiXCR to reprocess the 5' RACE reads, holding one entry per CDR3 protein. Of approximately 570,000 distinct CDR3 sequences listed, 15% to 20% are singletons. Sequencing input: PBMCs or a T cell subset sorted from them (not recorded which). This clonotype was obtained from an adult woman who had mild COVID-19 (a few samples of this study predate the infection). Cell type and time point are not known.

CDR3 sequence (DNA): TGTGCCAGCAGCCCAAATCAACAGGGCAGGAACACTGAAGCTTTCTTT. Translated, it gives CASSPNQQGRNTEAFF. This chain uses TRBV12-3 or TRBV12-4 with TRBJ1-1, with D tentatively TRBD1 (6 bases). V was shortened by 6 bases and J by 1 base, with 18 bases between the two germline ends. The CDR3 has 16 amino acids.